These T cell receptor beta chains were read from a single sample in a study of T cells in Graves' hyperthyroidism and ophthalmopathy. TCRdb re-called the multiplex PCR reads through MiXCR, storing one row per CDR3 protein. This sample has about 600,000 distinct CDR3 sequences, with about a sixth found just once. The sample consisted of blood. These receptors were collected from a woman aged 35 to 49 with Graves' ophthalmopathy. The CDR3 runs from the conserved cysteine through the conserved F or W. The order of the fields is V gene, D gene, J gene, clone size, CDR3 DNA, CDR3 protein. The D gene is left open where the match is weak. Only some rows state a clone size, as once, few, many or a class for expanded clones.

v_call: TRBV19; d_call: TRBD1; j_call: TRBJ1-2; clone_size: .; cdr3_nt: TGTGCCAGTAATCGTGGACAGGGCCAACAAGGCGGCTACACCTTC; cdr3_aa: CASNRGQGQQGGYTF
v_call: TRBV27; d_call: .; j_call: TRBJ2-1; clone_size: many; cdr3_nt: TGTGCCAGCAGACCTCGATCCCCCAATGAGCAGTTCTTC; cdr3_aa: CASRPRSPNEQFF
v_call: TRBV3-1; d_call: .; j_call: TRBJ1-1; clone_size: many; cdr3_nt: TGTGCCAGCAGCCAAGATGACAGAGGAGCTTTCTTT; cdr3_aa: CASSQDDRGAFF
v_call: TRBV20-1; d_call: TRBD2; j_call: TRBJ2-7; clone_size: many; cdr3_nt: TGCAGTGCTAGAGATAGCGGGAGGGCCGAGCCCGAGCAGTACTTC; cdr3_aa: CSARDSGRAEPEQYF
v_call: TRBV6-5; d_call: .; j_call: TRBJ1-1; clone_size: few; cdr3_nt: TGTGCCAGCAGTTACCGGCAGTGGACCATGAACACTGAAGCTTTCTTT; cdr3_aa: CASSYRQWTMNTEAFF
v_call: TRBV9; d_call: .; j_call: TRBJ2-3; clone_size: .; cdr3_nt: TGTGCCAGCAGCACCCGAGGAGATGTGGGGGCCGATACGCAGTATTTT; cdr3_aa: CASSTRGDVGADTQYF
v_call: TRBV28; d_call: TRBD1; j_call: TRBJ1-2; clone_size: few; cdr3_nt: TGTGCCAGCCGTCTCCGTTCAGGGGGACGCCGGGTGGGCTACACCTTC; cdr3_aa: CASRLRSGGRRVGYTF
v_call: TRBV6-2/TRBV6-3; d_call: TRBD1; j_call: TRBJ2-4; clone_size: few; cdr3_nt: TGTGCCAGCAGGATACAGGGGGCGGTGGACATTCAGTACTTC; cdr3_aa: CASRIQGAVDIQYF
v_call: TRBV3-1; d_call: .; j_call: TRBJ2-5; clone_size: .; cdr3_nt: TGTGCCAGCAGCCGCGGACTACCCGAGACCCAGTACTTC; cdr3_aa: CASSRGLPETQYF
v_call: TRBV6-1; d_call: TRBD1; j_call: TRBJ1-2; clone_size: few; cdr3_nt: TGTGCCAGCAGTGCGAACAGGGGCTATGGCTACACCTTC; cdr3_aa: CASSANRGYGYTF
v_call: TRBV7-2; d_call: .; j_call: TRBJ2-7; clone_size: many; cdr3_nt: TGTGCCAGCAGTCGGTCTGGCGGGAAATCCTACGAGCAGTACTTC; cdr3_aa: CASSRSGGKSYEQYF
v_call: TRBV27; d_call: .; j_call: TRBJ2-7; clone_size: many; cdr3_nt: TGTGCCAGCAGTTTCGTCAGGGGGGGAGAGCAGTACTTC; cdr3_aa: CASSFVRGGEQYF
v_call: TRBV4-1; d_call: .; j_call: TRBJ2-7; clone_size: .; cdr3_nt: TGCGCCAGCAGCCAAGATTGGGGCGAGCAGTACTTC; cdr3_aa: CASSQDWGEQYF
v_call: TRBV11-2; d_call: TRBD2; j_call: TRBJ2-1; clone_size: many; cdr3_nt: TGTGCCAGCAGCTTAACAAAGGGACTAGCGAGTGAGCAGTTCTTC; cdr3_aa: CASSLTKGLASEQFF
v_call: TRBV2; d_call: TRBD1; j_call: TRBJ2-6; clone_size: many; cdr3_nt: TGTGCCAGCAGCCAGACAGGGTTCGGGGCCAACGTCCTGACTTTC; cdr3_aa: CASSQTGFGANVLTF
v_call: TRBV28; d_call: TRBD2; j_call: TRBJ2-2; clone_size: many; cdr3_nt: TGTGCCAGCACTGTACCGGGACTAGCGGGCGGCGGGGAGCTGTTTTTT; cdr3_aa: CASTVPGLAGGGELFF
v_call: TRBV30; d_call: TRBD1; j_call: TRBJ1-4; clone_size: .; cdr3_nt: TGTGCCTGGAAAGGACAGGGGGGAGAAAAACTGTTTTTT; cdr3_aa: CAWKGQGGEKLFF
v_call: TRBV24-1; d_call: TRBD1; j_call: TRBJ1-2; clone_size: few; cdr3_nt: TGTGCCACCAGTGATTTGGGGACAGGCGACTATGGCTACACCTTC; cdr3_aa: CATSDLGTGDYGYTF
v_call: TRBV6-5; d_call: .; j_call: TRBJ1-2; clone_size: .; cdr3_nt: TGTGCCAGCAGTTACTCGTTTGGGGGGCAAAACGACTATGGCTACACCTTC; cdr3_aa: CASSYSFGGQNDYGYTF
v_call: TRBV25-1; d_call: .; j_call: TRBJ2-7; clone_size: .; cdr3_nt: TGTGCCAGCAGTAGGAGCGGGACAGAAGAGCAGTACTTC; cdr3_aa: CASSRSGTEEQYF
v_call: TRBV12-3/TRBV12-4; d_call: .; j_call: TRBJ2-7; clone_size: few; cdr3_nt: TGTGCCAGCAGTTTGCAGACTAGTTACGAGCAGTACTTC; cdr3_aa: CASSLQTSYEQYF
v_call: TRBV20-1; d_call: .; j_call: TRBJ2-5; clone_size: many; cdr3_nt: TGCAGTGCTAGAGAAGACGGAGATCTGTACTTC; cdr3_aa: CSAREDGDLYF
v_call: TRBV6-1; d_call: .; j_call: TRBJ2-5; clone_size: .; cdr3_nt: TGTGCCAGCCGTGCTCCAGGGGCCGAGACCCAGTACTTC; cdr3_aa: CASRAPGAETQYF
v_call: TRBV27; d_call: .; j_call: TRBJ2-1; clone_size: .; cdr3_nt: TGTGCCAGCAGTTTAAACGTGGGGGGCGGGGCGGAGAATGAGCAGTTCTTC; cdr3_aa: CASSLNVGGGAENEQFF
v_call: TRBV2; d_call: TRBD2; j_call: TRBJ2-1; clone_size: .; cdr3_nt: TGTGCCACCGAACGGCCGGGACTAGCGCTAGGTGAGCAGTTCTTC; cdr3_aa: CATERPGLALGEQFF
v_call: TRBV20-1; d_call: .; j_call: TRBJ2-1; clone_size: few; cdr3_nt: TGCAGTGCCTTGGGACCTACAAGCCTCAATGAGCAGTTCTTC; cdr3_aa: CSALGPTSLNEQFF
v_call: TRBV7-6; d_call: TRBD1; j_call: TRBJ2-3; clone_size: many; cdr3_nt: TGTGCCAGCAGCCGCGGACAGGGCGCGGATACGCAGTATTTT; cdr3_aa: CASSRGQGADTQYF
v_call: TRBV20-1; d_call: TRBD1; j_call: TRBJ2-3; clone_size: many; cdr3_nt: TGCAGTGCCCCGACAGGGAGCACAGATACGCAGTATTTT; cdr3_aa: CSAPTGSTDTQYF
v_call: TRBV25-1; d_call: TRBD1; j_call: TRBJ1-2; clone_size: .; cdr3_nt: TGTGCCAGCAGTGAACACGGGACAGTAGCCGGCTACACCTTC; cdr3_aa: CASSEHGTVAGYTF